The 21 T cell receptor beta chains in this list originate from one sample, sequenced in a study of T cell repertoires in cytomegalovirus infection. TCRdb called the reads again in MiXCR, with one record for every CDR3 protein. The sample consists of 170,000 or so distinct CDR3 sequences, 13% to 15% of them appearing once. The sample was PBMCs. The source of these receptors is a human donor in good health (CMV status not recorded). Some clones in this sample may be carry-over from other donors' samples.

This clonotype was counted ten times or more. J is TRBJ1-5 and V is TRBV7-2; 8 bases line up with TRBD1. This CDR3 has 18 amino acids. Per germline, CDR1 SGHTA and CDR2 FQGNSA. The junction had 16 bases not matched to a gene; V was cut back by 7 bases and J by 2 bases. CDR3 sequence (DNA): TGTGCCAGCACCGTACGGCGGTCCGACAGGGGTGGCAATCAGCCCCAGCATTTT. Translating gives CASTVRRSDRGGNQPQHF.

This clonotype has only a few counts. This rearrangement joins TRBV12-3 or TRBV12-4 to TRBJ1-2; D call uncertain. The V and J ends lost 3 bases and 1 base respectively, with 9 bases between them. The CDR3 is 14 amino acids. CDR3 residues: CASSLRRFNYGYTF. DNA for the CDR3: TGTGCCAGCAGTTTGAGGAGGTTTAACTATGGCTACACCTTC.

This clonotype was observed a handful of times. The chain is built from TRBV7-9 and TRBJ2-3; D not certain. The V and J ends lost 1 base and 9 bases respectively, with 8 bases between them. CDR1 and CDR2 (germline): SEHNR, FQNEAQ (reference sequence). The CDR3 is made up of 12 amino acids. The CDR3 region has the DNA TGTGCCAGCAGCTTAGGGATCGCAACGCAGTATTTT. It translates to CASSLGIATQYF. The full variable domain, with the rest looked up from reference TRBV7-9 and TRBJ2-3, is DTGVSQNPRHKITKRGQNVTFRCDPISEHNRLYWYRQTLGQGPEFLTYFQNEAQLEKSRLLSDRFSAERPKGSFSTLEIQRTEQGDSAMYLCASSLGIATQYFGPGTRLTVL.

This clonotype came up many times. The V call is TRBV7-2, the J call TRBJ2-2; D is perhaps TRBD1 (5 bases). V lost 5 bases, J lost 6 bases, and 16 bases lay in between. The germline CDR1 and CDR2 sequences are SGHTA and FQGNSA. The CDR3 length is 15 residues. The CDR3 sequence: CASSPRTRSAGELFF. DNA for the CDR3: TGTGCCAGCAGCCCACGGACACGGAGCGCCGGGGAGCTGTTTTTT.

This clonotype was observed many times. The chain carries TRBV10-2 and TRBJ2-7; D is perhaps TRBD2 (6 bases). The length of the CDR3 is 14 residues. Germline CDR1 reads WSHSY; CDR2 reads SAAADI. With 4 bases removed from V and 1 base from J, the gap between germline ends came to 11 bases. The CDR3 spells CASSALAYSYEQYF. For the CDR3, the DNA is TGCGCCAGCAGTGCACTAGCCTATTCCTACGAGCAGTACTTC.

The table lists this clonotype with a few counts. This rearrangement joins TRBV5-6 to TRBJ1-1; D might be TRBD1 (6 bases). Deletions cut 0 bases from V and 3 bases from J, with 9 bases between. The CDR3 has 14 residues. From germline, CDR1 is SGHDT and CDR2 YYEEEE. CDR3 sequence: CASSLGGGHTEAFF. CDR3 in DNA: TGTGCCAGCAGCTTGGGAGGGGGACACACTGAAGCTTTCTTT.

The chain recombines TRBV7-3 with TRBJ2-6; no reliable D call. CDR1 is SGHTA and CDR2 is FQGTGA in the germline V gene. With 2 bases removed from V and 0 bases from J, the gap between germline ends came to 8 bases. This CDR3 comprises 16 residues. This chain's CDR3 is CASSLGALSGANVLTF. The CDR3 DNA reads as TGTGCCAGCAGCTTAGGAGCCCTCTCTGGGGCCAACGTCCTGACTTTC.

This clonotype has a count of ten or more. The junction does not match germline at one end; this may be a read error. The V gene is TRBV7-9, the J gene TRBJ2-1; possibly TRBD2 for D (5 bases). Per germline, CDR1 SEHNR and CDR2 FQNEAQ (reference sequence). The CDR3 has 11 residues. The CDR3 DNA is TGTACCAGCAGCCCGGGGAATGAGCAGTTCTTC. Residues: CTSSPGNEQFF.

V usage is TRBV24-1 and J usage is TRBJ2-1, with D perhaps TRBD1 or TRBD2 (5 bases each). CDR3 length: 15 amino acids. The V gene's germline CDR1 is KGHDR and CDR2 SFDVKD. V was pared by 4 bases and J by 7 bases, with 16 bases between. CDR3 DNA: TGTGCCACCAGTGACCCAAGAGGGGCGGGTAATGAGCAGTTCTTC. This codes for CATSDPRGAGNEQFF.

The V and J genes are TRBV20-1 and TRBJ1-2; D is possibly TRBD1 (6 bases). The CDR3 extends over 18 amino acids. Germline values: CDR1 DFQATT, CDR2 SNEGSKA (reference sequence). V was pared by 1 base and J by 8 bases, with 29 bases between. This chain's CDR3 is CSARARAPRGQHERGYTF. CDR3 in DNA: TGCAGTGCTAGAGCTCGGGCCCCTCGAGGACAGCACGAGAGGGGCTACACCTTC.

This clonotype was picked up many times. The chain combines TRBV7-2 with TRBJ1-3; D remains ambiguous. This CDR3 is built from 13 residues. Germline assignment: CDR1 SGHTA and CDR2 FQGNSA. V lost 5 bases to trimming and J lost 4 bases, with 9 bases between them. The chain's CDR3 is CASSILRGNTIYF. The CDR3 DNA follows: TGTGCCAGCAGCATTCTGAGAGGAAACACCATATATTTT.

As regards this clonotype: The conserved closing phenylalanine or tryptophan is absent in this CDR3, likely reflecting a read error. This sequence joins TRBV14 and TRBJ2-1, with D tentatively TRBD2 (6 bases). Trimming took 0 bases from V and 4 from J, leaving 10 bases between them. Germline V gives CDR1 SGHDN, CDR2 FVKESK. CDR3 length: 15 residues. CDR3 region: CASSQDIAAYNEQFI. CDR3 DNA: TGTGCCAGCAGCCAAGATATAGCGGCTTACAATGAGCAGTTCATC.

This chain joins TRBV20-1 and TRBJ2-1, with 10 bases lining up with TRBD2. Trimming at V came to 4 bases and at J to 7 bases, leaving 7 bases not matched to a gene. Germline CDR1 DFQATT, CDR2 SNEGSKA (reference sequence). The CDR3 contains 14 residues. The CDR3 sequence: CSAIAGGNQNEQFF. The CDR3 DNA reads TGCAGTGCTATAGCGGGAGGTAACCAAAATGAGCAGTTCTTC.

The CDR3 DNA sequence: TGTGCCAGCAGCGGCAGACAGGGGGTGAGCTCCTACAATGAGCAGTTCTTC. Protein: CASSGRQGVSSYNEQFF. The gene calls are TRBV7-9 and TRBJ2-1, with 9 bases lining up with TRBD1. The V and J ends lost 5 bases and 0 bases, in that order; junction bases with no gene match: 8. The CDR3 totals 17 residues. Germline V lookup: CDR1 SEHNR, CDR2 FQNEAQ (reference sequence).

This clonotype has at least ten counts. The chain uses TRBV12-3 or TRBV12-4 and TRBJ1-2; D is uncertain. V lost 6 bases and J lost 2, with 10 bases in between. The CDR3 totals 13 residues. CDR3 bases: TGTGCCAGCAGCTTTGACCGGAACTATGGCTACACCTTC. Protein: CASSFDRNYGYTF.

This clonotype occurred a few times. V usage is TRBV4-2 and J usage is TRBJ2-7; D remains unclear. V was shortened by 0 bases and J by 0 bases, with 9 bases between the two germline ends. Germline V gene sequence: CDR1 LGHNA, CDR2 YNFKEQ. The CDR3 covers 15 residues. In nucleotides, the CDR3 is TGTGCCAGCAGCCAAGACCCAGCGAGCTCCTACGAGCAGTACTTC. Protein product: CASSQDPASSYEQYF.

The CDR3 DNA reads as TGTGCCAGCAGCAGTGGGACAGTTTCCGAGCAGTACTTC. This encodes CASSSGTVSEQYF. The J gene is TRBJ2-7, the V gene TRBV7-9; 7 nucleotides align to TRBD1. Looked up from germline, CDR1 is SEHNR and CDR2 is FQNEAQ (reference sequence). The CDR3 is made up of 13 amino acids. With V trimmed by 5 bases and J by 6 bases, 7 bases remained unmatched.

The rearrangement links TRBV29-1 to TRBJ1-2, with 7 positions matching TRBD1. J was trimmed by 3 bases and V by 4 bases; bases with no gene match: 5. The CDR3 contains 13 residues. Germline V gene data show CDR1 as SQVTM and CDR2 as ANQGSEA. In DNA, the CDR3 is TGCAGCGTTGTCGAGACAGGGCACTATGGCTACACCTTC. Protein sequence: CSVVETGHYGYTF.

The CDR3 protein is CASSLYEGTYEQYF. The CDR3 DNA sequence: TGTGCCAGCAGCTTATATGAGGGCACCTACGAGCAGTACTTC. This sequence joins TRBV7-6 and TRBJ2-7; tentatively, D is TRBD2 (5 bases). V dropped 2 bases and J dropped 2 bases, with 10 bases sitting between them. Germline CDR1 is SGHVS and CDR2 is FNYEAQ. This CDR3 has 14 residues.

This clonotype was detected ten times or more. This chain uses TRBV11-2 with TRBJ1-6; 9 bases are shared with TRBD1. V lost 5 bases to trimming and J lost 7 bases; unmatched junction nucleotides: 12. The germline gives CDR1 SGHAT, CDR2 FQNNGV. This CDR3 spans 17 amino acids. The CDR3 region is CASSVAAGTGWNSPLHF. The CDR3 coding sequence is TGTGCCAGCAGCGTAGCAGCCGGGACAGGGTGGAATTCACCCCTCCACTTT.

This clonotype was counted ten times or more. The chain links TRBV7-2 to TRBJ2-2; possibly TRBD2 for D (6 bases). The CDR3 loop spans 16 amino acids. V lost 7 bases and J 3 bases, leaving 18 bases between the germline ends. Germline V gives CDR1 SGHTA, CDR2 FQGNSA. CDR3 residues: CASIPAGGVYTGELFF. The DNA of the CDR3 is TGTGCCAGCATCCCCGCCGGGGGAGTGTACACCGGGGAGCTGTTTTTT.